This TCR beta chain derives from a study of T cells after yellow fever vaccination. Study-wide findings and caveats: Highly abundant clonotypes carried over from the bulk population could end up in FACS-sorted repertoires as contaminants.

Each CDR3 protein gets one entry after TCRdb re-called the 5' RACE reads with MiXCR. The table shows around 120,000 distinct CDR3 sequences, with 15% occurring only once. Of note for this clonotype: What it binds is unknown.

The V and J ends lost 4 bases and 6 bases respectively, with 22 bases between them. This CDR3 region has 17 residues. CDR1 is LGHDT and CDR2 is YNNKEL in the germline V gene (reference sequence). The clonotype originates from a man younger than 35 who received the YFV17D yellow fever vaccine. The material was CD8+ T cells sorted from PBMCs, obtained 5 days after the yellow fever booster vaccination. The chain employs TRBV3-1 and TRBJ2-1; the D gene is possibly TRBD2 (6 bases). CDR3 sequence: CASSPGPRRGGPNEQFF. The CDR3 coding sequence is TGTGCCAGCAGCCCTGGCCCACGGCGGGGCGGCCCCAATGAGCAGTTCTTC.